These T cell receptor beta chains were read from a single sample in a study of tumor-infiltrating lymphocytes in primary liver carcinoma. One entry per CDR3 protein, called by TCRdb with MiXCR from the multiplex PCR reads. Seen here are about 120,000 distinct CDR3 sequences, 65% observed once, and the top ten hold around 9.7%. Sequencing was done on a sample of liver tumor tissue from sampling region 1. The receptors stem from a woman aged 55-70 years with primary liver carcinoma and hepatitis B virus infection. Each CDR3 is given with its conserved first and last residue. The order of the fields is V gene, J gene, clone size, D gene, CDR3 protein, CDR3 DNA. D genes are given only for firm matches. Where a row states a size, it is once, few, many or the class of an expanded clone; other rows omit it.

TRBV6-1	TRBJ1-5	.	.	CTSGTHNNQPQHF	TGTACCAGCGGAACGCATAACAATCAGCCCCAGCATTTT
TRBV11-1	TRBJ2-7	.	.	CANSPRIAGLHEQYF	TGTGCCAACAGCCCCCGGATAGCAGGACTACACGAGCAGTACTTC
TRBV11-2	TRBJ2-1	.	.	CASSLSGGPFEQFF	TGTGCCAGCAGCTTATCTGGAGGGCCGTTTGAGCAGTTCTTC
TRBV11-2	TRBJ2-2	.	TRBD1	CVSSRPSRGSNTGELFF	TGTGTCAGCAGCCGCCCTTCCAGGGGGTCGAACACCGGGGAGCTGTTTTTT
TRBV11-3	TRBJ2-7	.	.	CASGWDSNSYEQYF	TGTGCCAGCGGCTGGGATAGCAATTCCTACGAGCAGTACTTC
TRBV28	TRBJ2-5	.	TRBD2	CASSLAGDGTKTQYF	TGTGCCAGCAGTTTGGCGGGAGACGGTACAAAGACCCAGTACTTC
TRBV6-1	TRBJ2-7	once	TRBD2	CASSFGSGGRYYEQYF	TGTGCCAGCAGTTTCGGGTCGGGGGGGCGGTACTACGAGCAGTACTTC
TRBV28	TRBJ2-3	.	.	CASCRLGVSQYF	TGTGCCAGCTGTCGACTAGGGGTCTCTCAGTATTTT
TRBV11-2	TRBJ1-4	once	.	CTSSSTGTTRATNEKLFF	TGTACCAGTAGCTCGACGGGGACCACTCGAGCAACTAATGAAAAACTGTTTTTT
TRBV4-2	TRBJ2-6	.	.	CASSQDLGVSYGADVLTF	TGTGCCAGCAGCCAAGATTTGGGGGTTAGCTATGGGGCCGACGTCCTGACTTTC
TRBV7-9	TRBJ1-1	many	.	CASSPDGYTEAFF	TGTGCCAGCAGCCCAGACGGTTACACTGAAGCTTTCTTT
TRBV29-1	TRBJ2-3	.	TRBD2	CRVARAGGSTDTQYF	TGCCGCGTTGCTAGAGCGGGAGGCTCCACAGATACGCAGTATTTT
TRBV30	TRBJ2-1	few	.	CAADGSSYNEQFF	TGTGCCGCGGACGGCAGCTCCTACAATGAGCAGTTCTTC
TRBV28	TRBJ2-7	.	.	CASSARGVSYEQYF	TGTGCCAGCAGTGCCAGGGGAGTCTCCTACGAGCAGTACTTC
TRBV12-3/TRBV12-4	TRBJ2-1	many	TRBD2	CASTLLAGGPSEQFF	TGTGCCAGCACCCTACTAGCGGGAGGGCCGAGTGAGCAGTTCTTC
TRBV11-3	TRBJ2-3	.	TRBD2	CASSPLAGGRDMQYF	TGTGCCAGCAGCCCCCTGGCGGGAGGAAGAGATATGCAGTATTTT
TRBV5-6	TRBJ1-6	.	.	CASSLGVGSPLHF	TGTGCCAGCAGCTTGGGAGTCGGTTCACCCCTCCACTTT
TRBV30	TRBJ1-2	.	.	CAWSVRVQYGYTF	TGTGCCTGGAGTGTACGGGTCCAGTATGGCTACACCTTC
TRBV5-4	TRBJ2-7	.	.	CASSISGYEQYF	TGTGCCAGCAGCATCAGCGGCTACGAGCAGTACTTC
TRBV4-2	TRBJ2-2	many	.	CASSQDLDTGELFF	TGTGCCAGCAGCCAAGATCTGGACACCGGGGAGCTGTTTTTT
TRBV11-2	TRBJ2-4	.	.	CTSSLDVGSSAKNIQYF	TGTACCAGCAGCTTAGATGTAGGGAGCTCAGCCAAAAACATTCAGTACTTC
TRBV18	TRBJ2-1	few	TRBD2	CASSPPTGTSGNNEQFF	TGTGCCAGCTCACCCCCAACCGGGACTAGCGGGAACAATGAGCAGTTCTTC
TRBV12-3/TRBV12-4	TRBJ1-5	few	.	CASSLVSSANQPQHF	TGTGCCAGCAGTTTAGTCTCGTCAGCCAATCAGCCCCAGCATTTT
TRBV28	TRBJ2-5	.	.	CASRRSSRGAETQYF	TGTGCCAGCAGGCGGTCTTCCCGGGGGGCTGAGACCCAGTACTTC
TRBV5-4	TRBJ1-1	few	TRBD1	CASSYGGQGSTEAFF	TGTGCCAGCAGCTACGGAGGACAGGGGAGCACTGAAGCTTTCTTT
TRBV6-1	TRBJ2-7	many	TRBD1	CASRARDRGFEQYF	TGTGCCAGCAGGGCGAGGGACAGGGGTTTTGAGCAGTACTTC
TRBV11-2	TRBJ2-1	.	.	CASSLKLASEQFF	TGTGCCAGCAGCTTAAAGTTAGCGAGTGAGCAGTTCTTC
TRBV11-3	TRBJ2-7	.	.	CTSTDSSYEQYF	TGTACCAGCACGGACAGCTCCTACGAGCAGTACTTC
TRBV11-2	TRBJ1-2	.	.	CVNSLSPIVSYGYTF	TGTGTCAACAGCTTAAGCCCCATCGTTAGCTATGGCTACACCTTC
TRBV12-3/TRBV12-4	TRBJ2-2	.	.	CASSFNSNTGKLFF	TGTGCCAGTAGTTTTAACTCGAACACCGGGAAGCTGTTTTTT
TRBV11-2	TRBJ2-7	once	TRBD2	CASSTISRLAGGQKSYEQYF	TGTGCGAGCAGCACCATTTCCCGACTAGCGGGAGGGCAGAAATCCTACGAGCAGTACTTC
TRBV11-2	TRBJ2-1	.	.	CASSLVSRMNEHFF	TGTGCCAGCAGCTTAGTCAGTAGGATGAATGAGCACTTCTTC
TRBV28	TRBJ2-7	.	TRBD1	CASNTGTGGFGTYF	TGTGCCAGCAATACCGGGACAGGGGGCTTTGGAACGTACTTC